One sample yielded the 14 T cell receptor beta chains listed below, sequenced in a study of CD8+ T cells in alopecia areata. Documented treatment: oral pan-JAK inhibitor, 5-10 mg twice daily. In each case, RNA was isolated and then reverse transcribed into cDNA as the sequencing template. Sequenced by immunoSEQ multiplex PCR; TCRdb stores in-frame clones only, minus some. The table has about 220,000 clones, 50% to 70% seen once. This sample comprised CD4+ T cells sorted from blood, obtained at week 4, from a patient treated with tofacitinib. Every receptor here comes from a human donor with alopecia areata.

This sequence joins TRBV29-1 and TRBJ1-2, with a possible D match to TRBD1 (5 bases). The CDR3 has 13 amino acids. Trimming removed 1 base from V and 7 bases from J, with 13 bases in between. CDR1 is SQVTM, CDR2 ANQGSEA, per germline. The DNA for the CDR3 is TGCAGCGTTGAAGCATCAGGGTCTCCTGGCTACACCTTC. Protein product: CSVEASGSPGYTF.

This clone was found a few times. The chain combines TRBV6-1 with TRBJ1-4, with a possible D match to TRBD1 (5 bases). Germline CDR1 is MNHNS and CDR2 is SASEGT. Deletions cut 4 bases from V and 0 bases from J, with 15 bases between. The length of the CDR3 is 17 residues. CDR3 in amino acids: CASSGGLGIATNEKLFF. The CDR3 bases are TGTGCCAGCAGTGGGGGGTTGGGAATCGCAACTAATGAAAAACTGTTTTTT.

The V gene is TRBV27, the J gene TRBJ1-1, with no clear D. This CDR3 has 13 residues. V dropped 6 bases and J dropped 0 bases, with 8 bases sitting between them. From germline, CDR1 is MNHEY and CDR2 SMNVEV (reference sequence). The CDR3 loop is CASSVLLNTEAFF. DNA for the CDR3: TGTGCCAGCAGCGTCCTCCTGAACACTGAAGCTTTCTTT.

The chain joins TRBV11-3 to TRBJ2-1; D is ambiguous. CDR3 length: 14 residues. Trimming left V 0 bases short and J 6 bases short, with 9 bases between. The germline CDR1 and CDR2 sequences are SGHNT and YENEEA. The CDR3 is CASSLEHSGNEQFF. CDR3 bases: TGTGCCAGCAGCTTAGAACACTCCGGCAATGAGCAGTTCTTC.

This sequence joins TRBV29-1 and TRBJ2-5; the match to TRBD1 covers 9 bases. The J call is uncertain, as TRBJ2-7 better fits the DNA end. Germline V gene sequence: CDR1 SQVTM, CDR2 ANQGSEA. CDR3 length: 12 amino acids. CDR3 nucleotide sequence: TGCAGCATCCGGGACAGGGTCTACGAGCAGTACTTC. Translated, it gives CSIRDRVYEQYF.

The chain joins TRBV7-7 to TRBJ2-7; 8 positions match TRBD1. Germline V gene sequence: CDR1 SSHAT, CDR2 FNYEAQ (reference sequence). The CDR3 contains 15 residues. The ends lost 3 bases at V and 0 bases at J; junction bases unmatched: 4. The CDR3 coding sequence is TGTGCCAGCAGCTTGGGACAGGCAAGCTCCTACGAGCAGTACTTC. It codes for CASSLGQASSYEQYF.

This chain links TRBV7-8 with TRBJ1-6, with D possibly TRBD1 on 6 matching bases. The V gene's germline CDR1 is SGHVS and CDR2 FQNEAQ. Trimming left V 3 bases short and J 5 bases short, with 11 bases between. CDR3 size: 15 residues. The CDR3 DNA reads as TGTGCCAGCAGCTTTCGCAGGGGAGATAATTCACCCCTCCACTTT. Translation gives CASSFRRGDNSPLHF.

There are a few counts of this clone. V usage is TRBV4-1 and J usage is TRBJ1-4; D is undetermined. The CDR3 totals 15 residues. Germline values: CDR1 MGHRA, CDR2 YSYEKL. Between the trimmed V and J ends, which lost 4 bases and 4 bases, there was a span of 13 bases. CDR3 in amino acids: CASSLERQVNEKLFF. For the CDR3, the DNA is TGCGCCAGCAGCCTGGAACGGCAGGTTAATGAAAAACTGTTTTTT.

A few counts support this clone. The rearrangement joins TRBV30 to TRBJ1-2, with D unclear. The length of the CDR3 is 12 residues. Germline values: CDR1 GTSNPN, CDR2 SVGIG (reference sequence). V lost 7 bases to trimming and J lost 0 bases, with 9 bases between them. The CDR3 sequence: CASTETNYGYTF. The DNA for the CDR3 is TGTGCCTCGACGGAAACTAACTATGGCTACACCTTC. Based on the CDR3 plus reference TRBV30 and TRBJ1-2, the full variable domain is SQTIHQWPATLVQPVGSPLSLECTVEGTSNPNLYWYRQAAGRGLQLLFYSVGIGQISSEVPQNLSASRPQDRQFILSSKKLLLSDSGFYLCASTETNYGYTFGSGTRLTVV.

The chain uses TRBV4-3 and TRBJ1-5; D call uncertain. V was trimmed by 1 base and J by 5 bases, leaving 12 bases between them. The CDR3 consists of 15 residues. CDR1 and CDR2 (germline): LGHNA, YSLEER. Here the CDR3 reads CASSQVVGLHQPQHF. CDR3 sequence (DNA): TGCGCCAGCAGCCAAGTTGTGGGTCTTCATCAGCCCCAGCATTTT.

In regard to this clone: At the DNA level, this CDR3 is encoded by other sequences in the same sample as well. V is TRBV29-1 and J is TRBJ2-3, with D maybe TRBD2 (6 bases). The CDR3 runs to 12 residues. Germline V gives CDR1 SQVTM, CDR2 ANQGSEA. Trimming removed 3 bases at V and 4 bases at J, with 8 bases between. The CDR3 reads CSVEEGPDTQYF. The CDR3 coding sequence is TGCAGCGTTGAGGAGGGCCCAGATACGCAGTATTTT.

The gene calls are TRBV4-3 and TRBJ1-2; 7 bases agree with TRBD1. Germline loops: CDR1 LGHNA, CDR2 YSLEER. V dropped 0 bases and J dropped 0; count of bases not matched to a gene: 1. There are 15 residues in the CDR3. The CDR3 here is CASSQDRGSNYGYTF. The CDR3 bases are TGCGCCAGCAGCCAAGACAGGGGGTCTAACTATGGCTACACCTTC.

This chain connects TRBV5-1 to TRBJ1-1, with a weak D call TRBD1 (6 bases). The CDR3 is made up of 15 amino acids. V lost 0 bases and J 2 bases, leaving 11 bases between the germline ends. Germline loops: CDR1 SGHRS, CDR2 YFSETQ. The CDR3 sequence: CASSLEWDINTEAFF. The DNA of the CDR3 is TGCGCCAGCAGCTTGGAATGGGACATTAACACTGAAGCTTTCTTT.

The chain employs TRBV11-2 and TRBJ2-2; possible D gene TRBD2, 6 bases. There are 15 residues in the CDR3. Germline V CDR1 and CDR2: SGHAT, FQNNGV. The V end lost 5 bases, the J end lost 5 bases, and 15 bases lay between the germline ends. The CDR3 DNA is TGTGCCAGCAGCGCTCCGGTCGGGGGAACCGGGGAGCTGTTTTTT. This encodes CASSAPVGGTGELFF.